Sequencing of this T cell receptor beta chain was carried out in a study of blood T cell repertoires in COVID-19. Background on the study: Samples taken during acute and convalescent COVID-19 were collected in the United States, Italy and Spain. In each case, the material was cDNA or gDNA derived from T cells, B-cell-depleted T cells, or PBMCs.

The CDR3 is 17 residues long. Trimming took 0 bases from V and 0 from J; bases not matched to a gene: 6. The germline V gene encodes CDR1 SGHTA and CDR2 FQGNSA. Patients of the Seattle cohort, enrolled during active infection, were followed longitudinally. As handled by the study authors: Amplification of reference gene primers provided the estimated nucleated cell counts. Repertoires were generated with immunoSEQ multiplex PCR, while TCRdb's copy carries only in-frame clones and drops some. From that table come the V and J calls and clone size; the DNA was used to work out D and trimming. The sample lists roughly 260,000 clones; about 91% were seen once.

V and J are TRBV7-2 and TRBJ2-5; TRBD1 aligns across 8 bases. The material sequenced was peripheral blood. The TCR sequence derives from a person aged 18-30 years with COVID-19, enrolled during active disease. The CDR3 loop is CASSLAAGGGYQETQYF. The CDR3 DNA reads TGTGCCAGCAGCTTAGCGGCAGGGGGCGGATACCAAGAGACCCAGTACTTC.